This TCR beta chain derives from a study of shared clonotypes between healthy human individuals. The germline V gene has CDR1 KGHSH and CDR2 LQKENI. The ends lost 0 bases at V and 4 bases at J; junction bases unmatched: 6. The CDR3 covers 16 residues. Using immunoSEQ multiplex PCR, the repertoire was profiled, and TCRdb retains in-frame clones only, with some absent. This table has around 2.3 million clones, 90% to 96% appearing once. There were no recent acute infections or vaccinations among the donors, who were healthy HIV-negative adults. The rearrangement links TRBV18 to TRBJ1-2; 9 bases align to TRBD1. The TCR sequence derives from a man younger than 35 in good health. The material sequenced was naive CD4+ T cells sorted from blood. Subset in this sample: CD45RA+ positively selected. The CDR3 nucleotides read TGTGCCAGCTCACCACCGATGGGACAGGGTACCTATGGCTACACCTTC. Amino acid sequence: CASSPPMGQGTYGYTF.